This TCR beta chain was documented in a study of cytotoxic CD8 clonotypes in ibrutinib-treated CLL. From germline, CDR1 is LGHNA and CDR2 YSLEER. V lost 5 bases and J lost 4, with 16 bases in between. The CDR3 has 15 amino acids. Notes on the study in general: Baseline clonality was higher than in age-matched healthy donors and moved in step with circulating CD8+ T-cell counts.

About this clone: The target antigen is unknown.

Using immunoSEQ multiplex PCR, the repertoire was profiled, and TCRdb retains in-frame clones only, with some absent. This sample has 250,000 to 350,000 clones; approximately 79% occur once, and the top ten carry around 5.3%. The clonotype comes from a human donor with chronic lymphocytic leukemia. Sequencing was performed on PBMCs, taken at disease progression, from a patient treated with ibrutinib. V usage is TRBV4-3 and J usage is TRBJ2-3, with D tentatively TRBD1 or TRBD2 (7 bases each). CDR3 loop: CASSREGARADTQYF. CDR3 DNA: TGCGCCAGCAGCAGGGAGGGGGCGAGGGCAGATACGCAGTATTTT.